The rows below give T cell receptor beta chains drawn from one sample of a study of T-cell memory formation after mild COVID-19. MiXCR, run by TCRdb on the 5' RACE reads, gives a single entry per CDR3 protein. The table records around 410,000 distinct CDR3 sequences, under 25% of them present only once. The sample comprised PBMCs or a T cell subset sorted from them (not recorded which). Receptor source: an adult woman who had mild COVID-19 (a few samples of this study predate the infection). Cell type and time point are not known. The CDR3 runs from the conserved cysteine through the conserved F or W. The D gene is left open where the match is weak. Only some rows state a clone size, as once, few, many or a class for expanded clones.

>TRBV2|.|TRBJ2-7|.
CASSDSNYEQYF
TGTGCCAGCAGTGACTCAAACTACGAGCAGTACTTC
>TRBV30|.|TRBJ1-1|few
CAWKYSPGRLSEAFF
TGTGCCTGGAAATATTCACCAGGGCGATTGTCTGAAGCTTTCTTT
>TRBV6-2/TRBV6-3|TRBD2|TRBJ2-2|.
CASSKGSGRAGGELFF
TGTGCCAGCAGTAAAGGTAGCGGGAGGGCCGGCGGGGAGCTGTTTTTT
>TRBV7-2|.|TRBJ2-3|many
CASSLILTDTQYF
TGTGCCAGCAGCTTAATCCTAACAGATACGCAGTATTTT
>TRBV6-5|TRBD1|TRBJ2-7|.
CASSYQGAYEQYF
TGTGCCAGCAGCTATCAGGGGGCCTACGAGCAGTACTTC
>TRBV5-1|.|TRBJ2-7|.
CDSSLGGDYEQYF
TGCGACAGCAGCCTCGGTGGTGACTACGAGCAGTACTTC
>TRBV6-2/TRBV6-3|.|TRBJ2-1|.
CASTEGGHSYNEQFF
TGTGCCAGCACCGAGGGGGGCCATTCCTACAATGAGCAGTTCTTC
>TRBV12-3/TRBV12-4|.|TRBJ2-1|few
CASSPLVNDWRTLYNEQFF
TGTGCCAGCAGTCCGCTAGTGAATGACTGGCGGACGCTCTACAATGAGCAGTTCTTC
>TRBV5-1|TRBD2|TRBJ2-7|few
CASSLEHAGGPYEQYF
TGCGCCAGCAGCTTGGAGCATGCGGGAGGGCCCTACGAGCAGTACTTC
>TRBV12-3/TRBV12-4|.|TRBJ2-7|.
CASSSLQNSYEQYF
TGTGCCAGCAGTTCTCTGCAAAACTCCTACGAGCAGTACTTC
>TRBV12-3/TRBV12-4|.|TRBJ2-1|few
CASSPAYNEQFF
TGTGCCAGCAGCCCAGCTTACAATGAGCAGTTCTTC
>TRBV27|.|TRBJ2-3|.
CASIPGRALTDTQYF
TGTGCCAGCATCCCAGGACGAGCCTTAACAGATACGCAGTATTTT
>TRBV5-1|.|TRBJ2-7|few
CASSLDSGAHYEQYF
TGCGCCAGCAGCTTGGACTCGGGCGCGCACTACGAGCAGTACTTC
>TRBV29-1|.|TRBJ1-2|.
CSAVGGVRGYTF
TGCAGCGCCGTCGGGGGTGTGAGGGGCTACACCTTC
>TRBV30|.|TRBJ1-6|few
CAWSFNSPLHF
TGTGCCTGGAGCTTCAATTCACCCCTCCACTTT
>TRBV7-9|.|TRBJ2-3|few
CASSLGEIEITDTQYF
TGTGCCAGCAGCTTAGGGGAAATTGAAATCACAGATACGCAGTATTTT
>TRBV29-1|.|TRBJ2-7|few
CSVSSSYEQYF
TGCAGCGTTAGTAGCTCCTACGAGCAGTACTTC
>TRBV12-3/TRBV12-4|.|TRBJ2-1|many
CASSFGDEQFF
TGTGCCAGCAGTTTTGGGGATGAGCAGTTCTTC
>TRBV3-1|.|TRBJ2-3|few
CASSRYEDTQYF
TGTGCCAGCAGCCGATATGAAGATACGCAGTATTTT
>TRBV7-9|TRBD1|TRBJ1-1|few
CASSRSGQLTEAFF
TGTGCCAGCAGCCGTTCGGGACAGCTCACTGAAGCTTTCTTT
>TRBV4-1|.|TRBJ1-2|few
CASSKGDAYGYTF
TGCGCCAGCAGCAAGGGAGATGCCTATGGCTACACCTTC
>TRBV19|.|TRBJ1-1|.
CASTTDRQMNTEAFF
TGTGCCAGTACTACGGACAGACAAATGAACACTGAAGCTTTCTTT
>TRBV5-6|TRBD1|TRBJ2-6|few
CASRETGALSGANVLTF
TGTGCCAGCAGAGAGACAGGGGCTCTCTCTGGGGCCAACGTCCTGACTTTC
>TRBV25-1|.|TRBJ1-2|.
CASSEGRLYGYTF
TGTGCCAGCAGTGAAGGCCGTCTCTATGGCTACACCTTC
>TRBV20-1|.|TRBJ1-2|few
CSASGLYGYTF
TGCAGTGCTTCCGGCCTCTATGGCTACACCTTC
>TRBV3-1|TRBD1|TRBJ1-2|few
CASSHSPGTGIYGYTF
TGTGCCAGCAGCCATAGCCCCGGGACAGGGATTTATGGCTACACCTTC
>TRBV29-1|TRBD2|TRBJ2-3|few
CSVESGTRGTDTQYF
TGCAGCGTTGAGTCCGGGACTAGGGGCACAGATACGCAGTATTTT
>TRBV12-3/TRBV12-4|TRBD2|TRBJ2-1|.
CASTGSGGYNEQFF
TGTGCCAGCACCGGCAGCGGGGGTTACAATGAGCAGTTCTTC
>TRBV14|TRBD1|TRBJ2-1|few
CASSHLFDRGDEQFF
TGTGCCAGCAGCCATCTATTTGACAGGGGTGATGAGCAGTTCTTC
>TRBV4-3|.|TRBJ2-1|.
CASSQRSRASSFYNEQFF
TGCGCCAGCAGCCAACGCTCGAGGGCGAGCTCTTTCTACAATGAGCAGTTCTTC
>TRBV4-1|TRBD1|TRBJ1-5|once
CASSLQGLDSNQPQHF
TGCGCCAGCAGCCTACAGGGGTTAGATAGCAATCAGCCCCAGCATTTT
>TRBV5-6|.|TRBJ2-5|.
CASSLDSGETQYF
TGTGCCAGCAGCTTGGACAGCGGGGAGACCCAGTACTTC
>TRBV4-1|TRBD1|TRBJ1-2|.
CASSQGPGGTGNGYTF
TGCGCCAGCAGCCAAGGCCCCGGGGGGACAGGGAATGGCTACACCTTC
>TRBV9|.|TRBJ2-1|.
CASSVGLRPGINEQFF
TGTGCCAGCAGCGTAGGACTCCGCCCGGGGATCAATGAGCAGTTCTTC
>TRBV10-3|.|TRBJ1-2|.
CAISESMSQDNYGYTF
TGTGCCATCAGTGAGTCGATGTCACAGGATAACTATGGCTACACCTTC
>TRBV5-1|.|TRBJ2-3|.
CASSGTGTDTQYF
TGCGCCAGCAGCGGAACGGGCACAGATACGCAGTATTTT